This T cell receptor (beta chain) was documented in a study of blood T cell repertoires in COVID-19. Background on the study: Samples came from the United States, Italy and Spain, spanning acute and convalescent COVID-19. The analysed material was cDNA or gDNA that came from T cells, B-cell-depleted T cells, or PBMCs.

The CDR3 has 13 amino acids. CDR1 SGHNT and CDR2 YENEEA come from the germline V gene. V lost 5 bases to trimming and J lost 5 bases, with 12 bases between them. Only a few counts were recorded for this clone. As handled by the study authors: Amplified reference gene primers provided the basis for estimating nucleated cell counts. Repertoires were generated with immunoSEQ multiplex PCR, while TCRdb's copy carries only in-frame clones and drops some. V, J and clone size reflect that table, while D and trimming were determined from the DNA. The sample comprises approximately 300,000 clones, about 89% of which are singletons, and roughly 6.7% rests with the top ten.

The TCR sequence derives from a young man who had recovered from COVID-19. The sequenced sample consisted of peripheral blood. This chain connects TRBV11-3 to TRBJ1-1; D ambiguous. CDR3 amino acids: CASSTSRGTEAFF. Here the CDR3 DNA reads TGTGCCAGCAGCACCTCGCGGGGAACTGAAGCTTTCTTT.